The rows below give T cell receptor beta chains drawn from one sample of a study of T cell repertoires in cytomegalovirus infection. In TCRdb, the reads were re-called with MiXCR into one record per CDR3 protein. Of approximately 910,000 distinct CDR3 sequences detected, approximately 33% appear once; the ten largest clones hold 13%. Their specific antigens are unknown. The specimen was cultured CD8+ T cells from PBMCs, collected from culture after CMV antigen stimulation. These receptor sequences come from a human donor in good health (CMV status not recorded). Some clones in this sample may be carry-over from other donors' samples. CDR3s include the opening cysteine and the closing phenylalanine or tryptophan.

V gene: TRBV6-5
J gene: TRBJ2-5
CDR3 protein: CASRHPSGGGGTQYF

V gene: TRBV5-5
J gene: TRBJ1-2
CDR3 protein: CASSPGMDYGYTF

V gene: TRBV4-1
J gene: TRBJ1-1
CDR3 protein: CASSLPGALMNTEAFF

V gene: TRBV6-5
J gene: TRBJ2-1
CDR3 protein: CASSYHMEQFF

V gene: TRBV5-4
J gene: TRBJ2-2
CDR3 protein: CASIEGTGELFF

V gene: TRBV12-3/TRBV12-4
J gene: TRBJ1-2
CDR3 protein: CASSLGPKGQGANGYTF

V gene: TRBV13
J gene: TRBJ2-1
CDR3 protein: CASSLGPRISGVGDEQFF

V gene: TRBV19
J gene: TRBJ2-1
CDR3 protein: CASSIAQSGTGDDEQFF

V gene: TRBV7-8
J gene: TRBJ1-5
CDR3 protein: CASSLGLGFQPQHF

V gene: TRBV25-1
J gene: TRBJ1-3
CDR3 protein: CASSDPDNGNTIYF

V gene: TRBV7-9
J gene: TRBJ1-1
CDR3 protein: CASSSEGKDTEAFF

V gene: TRBV7-9
J gene: TRBJ2-3
CDR3 protein: CASSLEDTSTDTQYF

V gene: TRBV7-8
J gene: TRBJ2-1
CDR3 protein: CASSFQGTGNEQFF

V gene: TRBV9
J gene: TRBJ2-2
CDR3 protein: CASSLRSGGNGELFF

V gene: TRBV7-2
J gene: TRBJ2-7
CDR3 protein: CASSVAGGPYEQYF

V gene: TRBV24-1
J gene: TRBJ1-5
CDR3 protein: CATSPSGTGVQPQHF

V gene: TRBV4-2
J gene: TRBJ2-7
CDR3 protein: CASSQEPPGYEQYF

V gene: TRBV29-1
J gene: TRBJ2-2
CDR3 protein: CSVDPGSGELFF

V gene: TRBV7-8
J gene: TRBJ2-4
CDR3 protein: CASSSRGDRKGIQYF

V gene: TRBV7-8
J gene: TRBJ2-1
CDR3 protein: CASTLAGQASNEQFF

V gene: TRBV9
J gene: TRBJ2-7
CDR3 protein: CASSVGQGGAYEQYF

V gene: TRBV12-3/TRBV12-4
J gene: TRBJ1-1
CDR3 protein: CASSYLTGVDTEAFF

V gene: TRBV4-2
J gene: TRBJ1-6
CDR3 protein: CASSQNLPTGGFYNSPLHF

V gene: TRBV7-8
J gene: TRBJ2-2
CDR3 protein: CASSLIENPGELFF

V gene: TRBV20-1
J gene: TRBJ1-2
CDR3 protein: CSAPRGRYADYGYTF

V gene: TRBV27
J gene: TRBJ2-3
CDR3 protein: CASILRTEGTDTQYF

V gene: TRBV28
J gene: TRBJ1-5
CDR3 protein: CASSLSGAGINQPQHF